A selection of T cell receptor beta chains follows, all from one sample in a study of blood T cell repertoires in COVID-19. Clones were sequenced by immunoSEQ multiplex PCR, and TCRdb holds only the in-frame ones, with some missing. Among more than 150,000 clones, 88% were seen once, and the ten largest hold under 2.5%. The sample consisted of peripheral blood. The receptors here all came from a woman aged 70-85 years with acute or convalescent COVID-19. Each CDR3 is given with its conserved first and last residue. The order of the fields is V gene, J gene, D gene, clone size, CDR3 DNA, CDR3 protein. D genes are given only for firm matches. Some rows mark clone size as missing; the rest say once, few, many or name a class of expanded clone.

TRBV5-6,TRBJ1-6,TRBD1,NA,TGTGCCAGCAGCTGGGACAGGGGGAATAATTCACCCCTCCACTTT,CASSWDRGNNSPLHF
TRBV6-7,TRBJ1-2,NA,once,TGTGCCAGCAGTTTTTCTGAGGGTCTACAACTATTACTGGGCTACACCTTC,CASSFSEGLQLLLGYTF
TRBV18,TRBJ2-6,NA,NA,TGTGCCAGCTCCCCGGAGGTAAGGGGGAGCTCTGGGGCCAACGTCCTGACTTTC,CASSPEVRGSSGANVLTF
TRBV29-1,TRBJ1-3,NA,NA,TGCAGCGTCGCCCAGGGGTTCGGGGGAAACACCATATATTTT,CSVAQGFGGNTIYF
TRBV6-1,TRBJ1-1,TRBD1,NA,TGTGCCAGCAGTGATTCTGGACAGGGAAGAACTGAAGCTTTCTTT,CASSDSGQGRTEAFF
TRBV5-1,TRBJ1-2,NA,NA,TGCGCCAGCAGCTTGGGGGGCCCCGATGGCTACACCTTC,CASSLGGPDGYTF
TRBV7-3,TRBJ2-7,TRBD1,once,TGTGCCAGCAGCTTAGCTGGGACAGCAGGATACTACGAGCAGTACTTC,CASSLAGTAGYYEQYF
TRBV28,TRBJ2-1,TRBD2,NA,TGTGCCAGCAGTAACCCGGGACTAGCGGGGGGGGGAAATGAGCAGTTCTTC,CASSNPGLAGGGNEQFF
TRBV19,TRBJ1-5,TRBD1,NA,TGTGCCAGCGGGACAGGGGAAAGTCAGCCCCAGCATTTT,CASGTGESQPQHF
TRBV2,TRBJ1-1,NA,NA,TGTGCCAGCAGTGCCGGACAGTGGGTATCTGAAGCTTTCTTT,CASSAGQWVSEAFF
TRBV7-2,TRBJ1-1,NA,NA,TGTGCCAGCAGTTCAGAGGTTGGGGGGACTGAAGCTTTCTTT,CASSSEVGGTEAFF
TRBV7-9,TRBJ1-1,NA,NA,TGTGCCAGCAGCTTGCGGGGGGACGACCTAAACACTGAAGCTTTCTTT,CASSLRGDDLNTEAFF
TRBV29-1,TRBJ1-2,TRBD1,NA,TGCAGCGTTGCGGACAGGGAGCGCTATGGCTACACCTTC,CSVADRERYGYTF
TRBV18,TRBJ2-3,NA,few,TGTGCCAGCTCACCACCGCGAACAGCCCTAAGCACAGATACGCAGTATTTT,CASSPPRTALSTDTQYF
TRBV27,TRBJ2-1,TRBD2,NA,TGTGCCAGCGGTAGCGGGTACAATGAGCAGTTCTTC,CASGSGYNEQFF
TRBV6-1,TRBJ1-5,TRBD1,NA,TGTGCCAGCAGTGAAGGGTATGGGACAGCCTATAGCAATCAGCCCCAGCATTTT,CASSEGYGTAYSNQPQHF
TRBV18,TRBJ2-3,TRBD2,NA,TGTGCCAGCTCACCAACCGGGACTAGCGACACAGATACGCAGTATTTT,CASSPTGTSDTDTQYF
TRBV7-8,TRBJ2-1,TRBD2,NA,TGTGCCAGCAGCCCCGGACTAGCGGGGATCTCCTACAATGAGCAGTTCTTC,CASSPGLAGISYNEQFF
TRBV4-2,TRBJ1-5,NA,NA,TGTGCCAGCAGCCAACCGGATCAGCCCCAGCATTTT,CASSQPDQPQHF
TRBV19,TRBJ2-2,TRBD1,NA,TGTGCCAGTAGCCTCTGGAGGACAGGGGGGATTTCAGGGGAGCTGTTTTTT,CASSLWRTGGISGELFF
TRBV27,TRBJ1-6,NA,NA,TGTGCCAGCAGTTTATCGCGGCAGAGCTCCTATAATTCACCCCTCCACTTT,CASSLSRQSSYNSPLHF
TRBV27,TRBJ2-1,NA,NA,TGTGCCAGCAGGCTCTTCGGGACTCCTTCCCTAAACTCCTACAATGAGCAGTTCTTC,CASRLFGTPSLNSYNEQFF
TRBV6-5,TRBJ1-1,NA,NA,TGTGCCAGCAGTTACGGGCAGAACACTGAAGCTTTCTTT,CASSYGQNTEAFF
TRBV7-9,TRBJ1-2,TRBD1,NA,TGTGCCAGCAGCTTAGATTTGGACAGGGGTCATGGCTACACCTTC,CASSLDLDRGHGYTF
TRBV10-1,TRBJ1-1,TRBD1,NA,TGCGCCAGCAGGGGGACAGAGAACACTGAAGCTTTCTTT,CASRGTENTEAFF
TRBV11-2,TRBJ1-4,NA,NA,TGTGCCAGCAGCTTAGTTGGGTACACAGGAGCAACTAATGAAAAACTGTTTTTT,CASSLVGYTGATNEKLFF
TRBV7-9,TRBJ2-2,TRBD1,NA,TGTGCCAGCAGGGGACAGGGAAGAACCGGGGAGCTGTTTTTT,CASRGQGRTGELFF
TRBV29-1,TRBJ1-4,NA,NA,TGCAGCGGAAGAACAGGGTCTAATGAAAAACTGTTTTTT,CSGRTGSNEKLFF
TRBV28,TRBJ2-3,TRBD2,few,TGTGCCAGCAGTTGGCAGCGGGGCCGACGAACCACAGATACGCAGTATTTT,CASSWQRGRRTTDTQYF
TRBV6-5,TRBJ2-2,NA,NA,TGTGCCAGCAGCCGACAGACGAACACCGGGGAGCTGTTTTTT,CASSRQTNTGELFF
TRBV7-8,TRBJ1-2,NA,NA,TGTGCCAGCAGCCATAACAGGGATGGCTACACCTTC,CASSHNRDGYTF
TRBV6-5,TRBJ1-6,NA,NA,TGTGCCAGCAGTTACGGGGGGGCGCCGGTTAATTCACCCCTCCACTTT,CASSYGGAPVNSPLHF
TRBV30,TRBJ1-4,NA,NA,TGTGCCTACGCCCGGGGGGCGGGGGAAAAACTGTTTTTT,CAYARGAGEKLFF
TRBV19,TRBJ2-7,TRBD1,NA,TGTGCCAGTAGTCGACAGGGCCTCAGCTCCTACGAGCAGTACTTC,CASSRQGLSSYEQYF
TRBV14,TRBJ2-1,TRBD2,NA,TGTGCCAGCAGCCAAGATCACGGGACTAGCGGGGTAGATGAGCAGTTCTTC,CASSQDHGTSGVDEQFF
TRBV7-9,TRBJ1-4,TRBD1,NA,TGTGCCAGCAGCTTAGGGACAGGACTTTATGAAAAACTGTTTTTT,CASSLGTGLYEKLFF
TRBV28,TRBJ2-2,TRBD1,NA,TGTGCCAGCACCAGGGACAGGGGGCTAAACACCGGGGAGCTGTTTTTT,CASTRDRGLNTGELFF
TRBV11-2,TRBJ2-3,NA,medium-sized,TGTGCCAGCAGCTTAGATATTGGGCCAGGCCCCACAGATACGCAGTATTTT,CASSLDIGPGPTDTQYF
TRBV7-2,TRBJ2-3,TRBD1,NA,TGTGCCAGCAGCTTACAGCCGCAGGGGGCATTGGATACGCAGTATTTT,CASSLQPQGALDTQYF
TRBV6-5,TRBJ2-1,NA,NA,TGTGCCAGCAGTTACTCGATATCCCGGGAGCAGTTCTTC,CASSYSISREQFF